Following are 31 T cell receptor beta chains from one sample sequenced in a study of CD8+ T cells in alopecia areata. After isolation, RNA underwent reverse transcription to generate cDNA as the sequencing template. The repertoire was sequenced with immunoSEQ multiplex PCR; TCRdb's copy has only in-frame clones and lacks some. The sample lists almost 250,000 clones; 67% were seen once. The source was CD4+ T cells sorted from blood, collected at week 0. All receptors come from a human donor with alopecia areata.

The chain is built from TRBV2 and TRBJ2-4; D is perhaps TRBD1 or TRBD2 (5 bases each). The CDR3 spans 13 residues. Trimming took off 3 bases at V and 7 bases at J, with 10 bases between the two ends. Germline values: CDR1 SNHLY, CDR2 FYNNEI. The CDR3 nucleotides are TGTGCCAGCAGTGACGAGAGGGGTAACATTCAGTACTTC. This sequence encodes CASSDERGNIQYF.

The chain uses TRBV20-1 and TRBJ1-1; D unresolved. Between the trimmed V and J ends, which lost 8 bases and 9 bases, there was a span of 7 bases. The CDR3 spans 8 residues. Germline CDR1 DFQATT, CDR2 SNEGSKA (reference sequence). The CDR3 reads CSPHQAFF. CDR3 bases: TGCAGTCCCCATCAAGCTTTCTTT.

V and J are TRBV5-1 and TRBJ2-3; 7 bases match TRBD2. Germline assignment: CDR1 SGHRS and CDR2 YFSETQ. The CDR3 covers 14 residues. Trimming took 3 bases from V and 0 from J; bases not matched to a gene: 1. CDR3 amino acids: CASSSLASTDTQYF. The CDR3 region has the DNA TGCGCCAGCAGCTCACTAGCGAGCACAGATACGCAGTATTTT.

This chain joins TRBV30 and TRBJ2-5; tentatively, D is TRBD1 (6 bases). The length of the CDR3 is 16 residues. With 0 bases removed from V and 3 bases from J, the gap between germline ends came to 17 bases. Germline CDR1 and CDR2: GTSNPN and SVGIG (reference sequence). The CDR3 DNA sequence: TGTGCCTGGAGTGTCCCCTACAGGGCCCACGAAGAGACCCAGTACTTC. Amino acids: CAWSVPYRAHEETQYF.

This clone was recorded a few times. This CDR3 is also generated by other DNA sequences in the sample. The rearrangement uses TRBV29-1 and TRBJ1-2; D unclear. V lost 3 bases to trimming and J lost 3 bases, with 8 bases between them. The CDR3 spans 12 residues. Germline V gene sequence: CDR1 SQVTM, CDR2 ANQGSEA. The CDR3 DNA reads TGCAGCGTTGACCGTTTCGACTATGGCTACACCTTC. It translates to CSVDRFDYGYTF.

The CDR3 DNA reads as TGTGCCAGCAGCCAAGAAGAAGGCACTGAAGCTTTCTTT. Its translation is CASSQEEGTEAFF. The chain joins TRBV14 to TRBJ1-1; D remains unclear. Germline V gives CDR1 SGHDN, CDR2 FVKESK. V lost 0 bases, J lost 4 bases, and 6 bases lay in between. This CDR3 spans 13 amino acids.

The genes are TRBV29-1 and TRBJ2-5, with D unclear. There are 12 residues in the CDR3. Trimming shortened V by 3 bases and J by 7 bases, and 12 bases separated the two germline ends. Germline loops: CDR1 SQVTM, CDR2 ANQGSEA. The CDR3 DNA reads TGCAGCGTTGACGGCCGGTCCAGGACCCAGTACTTC. Its translation: CSVDGRSRTQYF.

The J gene is TRBJ1-6, the V gene TRBV9; 7 bases match TRBD1. V dropped 0 bases and J dropped 8; count of bases not matched to a gene: 2. The germline gives CDR1 SGDLS, CDR2 YYNGEE. CDR3 length: 14 amino acids. DNA for the CDR3: TGTGCCAGCAGCGTAGCAGGGGGAGATTCACCCCTCCACTTT. Amino acids: CASSVAGGDSPLHF.

This sequence joins TRBV29-1 and TRBJ2-5, with D possibly being TRBD1 (6 bases). The CDR3 sequence is 13 residues long. Trimming removed 7 bases from V and 0 bases from J, with 12 bases in between. Germline CDR1 SQVTM, CDR2 ANQGSEA. CDR3 sequence (DNA): TGCAGCGGTTCAACAGGGTACCAAGAGACCCAGTACTTC. Amino acids: CSGSTGYQETQYF. The full variable domain, completed using reference TRBV29-1 and TRBJ2-5, is SAVISQKPSRDICQRGTSLTIQCQVDSQVTMMFWYRQQPGQSLTLIATANQGSEATYESGFVIDKFPISRPNLTFSTLTVSNMSPEDSSIYLCSGSTGYQETQYFGPGTRLLVL.

The chain is built from TRBV5-6 and TRBJ1-5; 8 positions match TRBD1. The ends lost 4 bases at V and 7 bases at J; junction bases unmatched: 10. This CDR3 has 15 residues. Germline assignment: CDR1 SGHDT and CDR2 YYEEEE. The CDR3 nucleotides read TGTGCCAGCAGCCTCGGACAGGGCGTTAGACAGCCCCAGCATTTT. This encodes CASSLGQGVRQPQHF.

The rearrangement links TRBV4-3 to TRBJ2-1; D ambiguous. The CDR3 has 11 amino acids. Germline lookup yields CDR1 LGHNA and CDR2 YSLEER. V was shortened by 1 base and J by 9 bases, with 4 bases between the two germline ends. CDR3 bases: TGCGCCAGCAGCCAAGGGGGTGAGCAGTTCTTC. Protein product: CASSQGGEQFF.

The V and J genes are TRBV19 and TRBJ1-5, with a possible D match to TRBD1 (5 bases). The CDR3 consists of 15 residues. Germline-derived CDR1 and CDR2 are LNHDA and SQIVND (reference sequence). Trimming shortened V by 6 bases and J by 7 bases, and 19 bases separated the two germline ends. CDR3: CASRWGGNREQPQHF. CDR3 nucleotides: TGTGCCAGTAGATGGGGGGGAAACCGTGAACAGCCCCAGCATTTT.

Only a few counts were recorded for this clone. The chain combines TRBV4-2 with TRBJ2-3; tentatively, D is TRBD1 (5 bases). Looked up from germline, CDR1 is LGHNA and CDR2 is YNFKEQ. The CDR3 is 15 residues long. V dropped 1 base and J dropped 2 bases, with 10 bases sitting between them. Written as DNA, the CDR3 is TGTGCCAGCAGCCAAGCCCGACAGTTCACAGATACGCAGTATTTT. Residues: CASSQARQFTDTQYF.

Only one count was recorded for this clone. Here the CDR3 DNA reads TGTGCCAGCAGTTTAAGGGCCAAGGACTATGGCTACACCTTC. Amino acids: CASSLRAKDYGYTF. The chain combines TRBV27 with TRBJ1-2; no reliable D call. Trimming pared 2 bases from V and 3 bases from J, leaving 10 bases between. This CDR3 has 14 residues. CDR1 MNHEY and CDR2 SMNVEV come from the germline V gene (reference sequence).

The rearrangement uses TRBV4-3 and TRBJ2-7, with D uncertain. Germline loops: CDR1 LGHNA, CDR2 YSLEER. The CDR3 totals 13 residues. Trimming stripped 4 bases from V and 1 base from J, with 8 bases between. CDR3 in amino acids: CASSLGRSYEQYF. The CDR3 nucleotides are TGCGCCAGCAGCCTCGGGCGTTCCTACGAGCAGTACTTC.

The chain has TRBV2 and TRBJ2-5, with no clear D. The CDR3 consists of 13 residues. Germline V gene lookup returns CDR1 SNHLY and CDR2 FYNNEI. V shed 9 bases and J shed 5 bases, with 16 bases lying between them. The chain's CDR3 is CASLDWLRETQYF. In DNA, the CDR3 is TGTGCCAGTCTTGACTGGTTACGGGAGACCCAGTACTTC.

This clone was counted between two and nine times. This chain uses TRBV29-1 with TRBJ2-5; TRBD2 matches at 11 bases. The V and J ends lost 7 bases and 4 bases, in that order; junction bases with no gene match: 5. Germline CDR1 SQVTM, CDR2 ANQGSEA. The CDR3 covers 13 residues. The CDR3 reads CSELTSGAETQYF. Here the CDR3 DNA reads TGCAGCGAACTGACTAGCGGGGCAGAGACCCAGTACTTC.

This clone was observed a handful of times. J is TRBJ1-6 and V is TRBV13, with 7 nucleotides matching TRBD1. Looked up from germline, CDR1 is PRHDT and CDR2 is FYEKMQ (reference sequence). V was clipped by 5 bases and J by 8 bases; unmatched bases: 6. This CDR3 has 14 residues. The CDR3 sequence: CASSPNRGHSPLHF. The CDR3 region has the DNA TGTGCCAGCAGCCCCAACAGGGGACATTCACCCCTCCACTTT. Looking up the rest from reference TRBV13 and TRBJ1-6 gives the full variable domain: AAGVIQSPRHLIKEKRETATLKCYPIPRHDTVYWYQQGPGQDPQFLISFYEKMQSDKGSIPDRFSAQQFSDYHSELNMSSLELGDSALYFCASSPNRGHSPLHFGNGTRLTVT.

This chain links TRBV23-1 with TRBJ2-7; D remains unclear. TRBV23-1 is an ORF, and what it does is uncertain. The CDR3 is 13 amino acids. V lost 3 bases, J lost 5 bases, and 11 bases lay in between. CDR3 sequence (DNA): TGCGCCAGCAGTCACGGCGACAAGGACGAGCAGTACTTC. Its translation: CASSHGDKDEQYF.

This sequence joins TRBV5-1 and TRBJ2-3, with D uncertain. The CDR3 has 15 residues. The V end was cut by 0 bases, the J end by 0 bases, with 8 bases between. The V gene's germline CDR1 is SGHRS and CDR2 YFSETQ. The CDR3 here is CASSLAAASTDTQYF. CDR3 nucleotide sequence: TGCGCCAGCAGCTTGGCGGCGGCCAGCACAGATACGCAGTATTTT.

This chain links TRBV27 with TRBJ2-7; 10 bases are shared with TRBD1. The length of the CDR3 is 13 residues. The germline CDR1 and CDR2 sequences are MNHEY and SMNVEV (reference sequence). V gave up 11 bases and J gave up 6 bases; unmatched junction bases: 10. CDR3 protein: CASGLTGGPEQYF. DNA of the CDR3: TGTGCCTCGGGTTTGACAGGGGGCCCCGAGCAGTACTTC.

This clone was found a few times. The V call is TRBV5-1, the J call TRBJ1-1, with D tentatively TRBD1 (5 bases). V was trimmed by 0 bases and J by 4 bases, leaving 10 bases between them. The CDR3 has 14 residues. Germline V gives CDR1 SGHRS, CDR2 YFSETQ. CDR3 DNA sequence: TGCGCCAGCAGCTTGGACAGGATGTCCACTGAAGCTTTCTTT. Translated: CASSLDRMSTEAFF.

The CDR3 here is CSVNRGVTDTQYF. The CDR3 DNA reads TGCAGCGTTAATCGGGGAGTCACAGATACGCAGTATTTT. The rearrangement joins TRBV29-1 to TRBJ2-3; tentative D call: TRBD2 (5 bases). The germline gives CDR1 SQVTM, CDR2 ANQGSEA. This CDR3 is built from 13 residues. Deletions cut 5 bases from V and 2 bases from J, with 11 bases between.

This chain joins TRBV5-4 and TRBJ1-2; weak D call: TRBD1 (6 bases). CDR3 length: 14 residues. V shed 2 bases and J shed 7 bases, with 15 bases lying between them. CDR1 is SGHNT, CDR2 YYREEE, per germline (reference sequence). The CDR3 loop reads CASSFRGTTSGYTF. The CDR3 DNA is TGTGCCAGCAGCTTCCGTGGGACAACCTCTGGCTACACCTTC.

The chain recombines TRBV9 with TRBJ2-3; possible D gene TRBD2, 6 bases. Trimming took 4 bases from V and 4 from J, leaving 13 bases between them. The CDR3 covers 14 residues. Germline V gene data show CDR1 as SGDLS and CDR2 as YYNGEE. For the CDR3, the DNA is TGTGCCAGCAGCCTGGGACTGCCGGCAGATACGCAGTATTTT. Its translation is CASSLGLPADTQYF.

This chain links TRBV29-1 with TRBJ1-2; possibly TRBD1 for D (5 bases). The length of the CDR3 is 11 residues. Between the trimmed V and J ends, which lost 6 bases and 8 bases, there was a span of 13 bases. Germline CDR1 SQVTM, CDR2 ANQGSEA. CDR3 sequence: CSVSRDIGYTF. CDR3 DNA: TGCAGCGTCTCCAGGGATATCGGCTACACCTTC.

This chain uses TRBV6-6 with TRBJ1-4; D unclear. The germline V gene has CDR1 MNHNY and CDR2 SVGAGI (reference sequence). V lost 6 bases and J 7 bases, leaving 21 bases between the germline ends. This CDR3 contains 16 residues. The DNA of the CDR3 is TGTGCCAGCAGAGAACGGGCCTCCCGTTCGGGTGAAAAACTGTTTTTT. Its protein product is CASRERASRSGEKLFF.

In DNA form, the CDR3 reads TGTGCCTGGTTCCAGGGGAAAGCTTTCTTT. This translates into CAWFQGKAFF. The V call is TRBV30, the J call TRBJ1-1, with a tentative D call TRBD1 (6 bases). In germline, CDR1 is GTSNPN, CDR2 SVGIG (reference sequence). This CDR3 spans 10 amino acids. V dropped 5 bases and J dropped 9 bases, with 10 bases sitting between them.

This clone appeared once. The V gene is TRBV5-5, the J gene TRBJ2-7; 7 positions match TRBD2. The CDR3 consists of 16 residues. V was clipped by 2 bases and J by 5 bases; unmatched bases: 13. CDR1 and CDR2 from the germline V gene are SGHKS and YYEKEE (reference sequence). The CDR3: CASSFQRGRAWDEQYF. The CDR3 nucleotides read TGTGCCAGCAGCTTCCAGCGGGGTAGGGCCTGGGACGAGCAGTACTTC.

This sequence joins TRBV5-1 and TRBJ1-4; 7 positions agree with TRBD1. Germline-derived CDR1 and CDR2 are SGHRS and YFSETQ. Trimming took 4 bases from V and 5 from J; bases not matched to a gene: 11. The CDR3 loop spans 16 amino acids. The CDR3 loop is CASSRQGNGVNEKLFF. DNA of the CDR3: TGCGCCAGCAGCCGACAGGGAAATGGAGTGAATGAAAAACTGTTTTTT.

This chain links TRBV6-5 with TRBJ1-5, with 9 bases lining up with TRBD1. Germline V CDR1 and CDR2: MNHEY, SVGAGI. This CDR3 region has 13 residues. The J segment lost 7 bases and the V segment lost 2 bases, leaving 0 bases of the junction unmatched. The CDR3 DNA reads as TGTGCCAGCAGTTACGACAGGGGGCAGCCCCAGCATTTT. Translated, it gives CASSYDRGQPQHF.